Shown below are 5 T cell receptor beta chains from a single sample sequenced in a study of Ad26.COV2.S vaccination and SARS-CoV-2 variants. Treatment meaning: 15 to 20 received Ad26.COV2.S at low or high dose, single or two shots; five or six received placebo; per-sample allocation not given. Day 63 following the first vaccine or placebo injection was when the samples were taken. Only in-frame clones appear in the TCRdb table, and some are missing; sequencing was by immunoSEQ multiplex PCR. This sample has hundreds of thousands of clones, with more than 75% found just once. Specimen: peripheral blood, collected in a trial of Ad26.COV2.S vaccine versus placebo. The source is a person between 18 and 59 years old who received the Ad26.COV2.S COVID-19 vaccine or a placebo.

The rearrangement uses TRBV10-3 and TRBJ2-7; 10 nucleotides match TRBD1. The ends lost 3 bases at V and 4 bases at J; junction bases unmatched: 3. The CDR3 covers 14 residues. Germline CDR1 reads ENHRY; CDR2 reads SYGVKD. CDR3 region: CAISEDRGPYEQYF. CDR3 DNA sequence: TGTGCCATCAGTGAAGACAGGGGGCCATACGAGCAGTACTTC.

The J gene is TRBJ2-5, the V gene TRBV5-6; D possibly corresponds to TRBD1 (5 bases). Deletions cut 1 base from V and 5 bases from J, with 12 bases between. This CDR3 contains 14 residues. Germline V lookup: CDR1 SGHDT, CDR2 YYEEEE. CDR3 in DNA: TGTGCCAGCAGCTTGAAGGCAGGGTCCGAGACCCAGTACTTC. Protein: CASSLKAGSETQYF.

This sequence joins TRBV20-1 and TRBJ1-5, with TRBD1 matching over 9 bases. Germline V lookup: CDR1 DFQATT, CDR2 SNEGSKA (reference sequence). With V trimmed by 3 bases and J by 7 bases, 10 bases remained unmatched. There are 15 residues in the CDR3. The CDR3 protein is CSASQGTGRWQPQHF. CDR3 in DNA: TGCAGTGCTAGTCAGGGGACAGGGAGATGGCAGCCCCAGCATTTT.

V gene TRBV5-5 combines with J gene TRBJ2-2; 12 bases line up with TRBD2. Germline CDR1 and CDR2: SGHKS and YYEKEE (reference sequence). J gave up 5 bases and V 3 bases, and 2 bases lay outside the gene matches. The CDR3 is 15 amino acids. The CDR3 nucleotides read TGTGCCAGCAGCTGGACTAGCGGGGCGACCGGGGAGCTGTTTTTT. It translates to CASSWTSGATGELFF.

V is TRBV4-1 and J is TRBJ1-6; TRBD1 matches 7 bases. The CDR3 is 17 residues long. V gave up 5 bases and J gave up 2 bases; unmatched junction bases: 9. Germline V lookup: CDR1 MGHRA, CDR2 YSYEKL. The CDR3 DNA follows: TGCGCCAGCAGCGCTAAGACAGGGTCGGCCTATAATTCACCCCTCCACTTT. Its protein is CASSAKTGSAYNSPLHF.